This TCR beta chain was obtained from a study of blood T cell repertoires in COVID-19. Participants spanned ages about 18 to 100 years and resided in 20 to 30 US areas. Participants classified as exposed had met a COVID-19 case within 2 weeks before study entry. Deletions cut 4 bases from V and 5 bases from J, with 13 bases between. In germline, CDR1 is KGHDR, CDR2 SFDVKD. The CDR3 has 15 residues. Here immunoSEQ multiplex PCR was the method, and the copy in TCRdb shows in-frame clones only, minus some. Of 180,000 or so clones listed, about 80% are singletons. The V and J genes are TRBV24-1 and TRBJ2-2; D might be TRBD2 (7 bases). Material for sequencing was PBMCs or T cells enriched from blood (not recorded which). This clonotype was obtained from a man aged 55 to 70 who had been exposed to COVID-19. CDR3 sequence: CATSDLEGGTGELFF. In nucleotides, the CDR3 is TGTGCCACCAGTGACCTTGAGGGGGGGACCGGGGAGCTGTTTTTT.